This T cell receptor beta chain was recorded in a study of blood T cell repertoires in COVID-19 (TCRdb year 2020). With regard to the full study: Samples covering the acute and convalescent phases of COVID-19 were provided by collaborators in the United States, Italy and Spain. A de-identified subject ID, COVID-19 status, age in years and sex were almost always included in the sample metadata. Samples came from the ongoing ImmuneRACE study (first 160 participants) plus 1,254 subjects from 6 global collaborators. Deeply sampled blood TCRbeta repertoires from subjects exposed to, actively infected with, or recovered from COVID-19 were included in the dataset. HLA class I and class II types, where available, came from metadata supplied by the sample provider rather than from assay-based typing. The material from the prospective study consisted of cDNA or gDNA derived from T cells, B-cell-depleted T cells, or PBMCs. The repertoires were made available in a free public database intended to serve as a resource for research on the immune response to SARS-CoV-2. The paper's findings and limits, for the study overall: Clinical and demographic metadata were provided uncurated, with the amount varying by source and participant.

TCRbeta CDR3 regions were amplified from genomic DNA by means of the immunoSEQ Assay, a bias-controlled multiplex PCR. Concerning the study's data processing: Nucleated cell counts per sample were estimated from amplification of reference gene primers within the assay. To quantify the absolute abundance of each unique TCRbeta CDR3 rearrangement, sequence reads were collapsed and filtered. For each sample, productive Simpson clonality was calculated as the square root of Simpson's diversity index across productive rearrangements. TCRdb took this table from immuneACCESS and kept in-frame rearrangements with V and J called. Such tables lack part of the clones; where checked against another copy, unresolved V genes explain under half of the gap, and the rest is unexplained. V, J and clone size reflect that table, while D and trimming were determined from the DNA. This sample has a few hundred thousand clones in its table, and around 91% of those were observed once. Of the sample, 0.6% falls within the top ten clones.

In the prospective study, participants were about 18 to 89 years old, resided in around 25 geographic areas of the United States, and were enrolled through a virtual design. In the prospective study, cohorts were assigned on the basis of participant-reported clinical history obtained from a screening survey and a study questionnaire. Recovered participants in ImmuneRACE Cohort 3 were defined as having two consecutive negative NP/OP PCR tests, clearance from a healthcare professional, or resolution of symptoms. Each participant in the prospective study had whole blood, serum and a nasopharyngeal or oropharyngeal swab collected by mobile phlebotomists. Over a roughly 2-month period, participants in the prospective study had the option of providing additional blood draws and questionnaires. Blood samples from the prospective study were shipped frozen or at room temperature prior to DNA extraction.

Turning to this clone: Its antigen is unknown. Base qualities are not provided; no much larger clone lies one nucleotide away.

V is reduced by 11 bases and J by 7 bases, leaving a spacing of 20 bases between them. The CDR3 goes from the cysteine to the phenylalanine over 13 residues. Only CDR3 DNA is held: 39 bases, read in frame from base 1. Recombination joined TRBV12-3 or TRBV12-4 with TRBJ1-1; a tentative D call is TRBD1 (6 bases match). The sequence was obtained from a man between 18 and 29 years old who had recovered from COVID-19. The sequenced material came from PBMCs or T cells enriched from blood (not recorded which). The DNA reads TGTGCCTCTGAATGGGGGGGGGCTGGTGAAGCTTTCTTT. Translation gives CASEWGGAGEAFF.